Sequencing of this T cell receptor (beta chain) was carried out in a study of T cell repertoires in cytomegalovirus infection. At the level of the study: Indications came from public TCR beta signatures; they pointed to CMV infection and to a matching HLA type.

One entry per CDR3 protein, called by TCRdb with MiXCR from the reads. The sample has 65,000 to 90,000 distinct CDR3 sequences; approximately 3.7% are singletons. The V end was cut by 7 bases, the J end by 5 bases, with 14 bases between. Germline V gene sequence: CDR1 SQVTM, CDR2 ANQGSEA. CDR3 length equals 12 residues. This clonotype was picked up many times. The sequencing input was PBMCs. The chain carries TRBV29-1 and TRBJ2-5; a possible D gene is TRBD1 (5 bases). This clonotype was sampled from a human donor in good health (CMV status not recorded). Some clones in this sample may be carry-over from other donors' samples. In DNA form, the CDR3 reads TGCAGCGCCAGCTCAGGGCGGGAGACCCAGTACTTC. As protein: CSASSGRETQYF.